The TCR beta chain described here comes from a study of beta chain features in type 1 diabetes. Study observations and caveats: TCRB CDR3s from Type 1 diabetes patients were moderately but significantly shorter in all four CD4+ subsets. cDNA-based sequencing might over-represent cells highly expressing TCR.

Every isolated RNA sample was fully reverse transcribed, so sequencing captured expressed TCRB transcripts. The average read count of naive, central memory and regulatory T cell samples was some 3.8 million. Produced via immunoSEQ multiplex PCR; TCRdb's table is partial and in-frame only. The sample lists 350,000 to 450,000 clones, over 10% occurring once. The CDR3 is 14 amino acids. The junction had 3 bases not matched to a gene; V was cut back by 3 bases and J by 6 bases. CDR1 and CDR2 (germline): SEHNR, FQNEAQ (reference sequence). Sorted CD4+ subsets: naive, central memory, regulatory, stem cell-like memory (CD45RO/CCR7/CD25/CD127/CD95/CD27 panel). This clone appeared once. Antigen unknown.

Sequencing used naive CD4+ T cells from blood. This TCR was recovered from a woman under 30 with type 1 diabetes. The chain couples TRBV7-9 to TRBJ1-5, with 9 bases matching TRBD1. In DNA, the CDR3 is TGTGCCAGCAGCTTCGGACAGGGGTCTCAGCCCCAGCATTTT. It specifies CASSFGQGSQPQHF.